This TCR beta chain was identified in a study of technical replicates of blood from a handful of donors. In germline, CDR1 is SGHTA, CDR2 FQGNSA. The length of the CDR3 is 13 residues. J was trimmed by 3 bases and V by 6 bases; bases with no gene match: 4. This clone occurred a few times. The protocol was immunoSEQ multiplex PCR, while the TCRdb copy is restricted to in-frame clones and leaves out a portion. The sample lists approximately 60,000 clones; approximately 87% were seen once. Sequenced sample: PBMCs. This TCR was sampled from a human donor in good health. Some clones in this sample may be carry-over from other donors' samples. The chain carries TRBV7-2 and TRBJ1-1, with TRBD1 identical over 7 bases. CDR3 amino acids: CASRATGDTEAFF. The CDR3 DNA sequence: TGTGCCAGCAGGGCAACAGGGGACACTGAAGCTTTCTTT.